The sequence of this T cell receptor (beta chain) was determined in a study of blood T cell repertoires in COVID-19. Overall study context: Specimens from acute and convalescent COVID-19 originated in the United States, Italy and Spain. PBMCs, B-cell-depleted T cells, or T cells provided the cDNA or gDNA that made up the material.

Seattle participants joined during active infection and were tracked over time. The CDR3 consists of 15 residues. The V gene lost 4 bases and the J gene lost 7 bases, with 20 bases spanning the gap. In germline, CDR1 is SGHRS, CDR2 YFSETQ. There are a few counts of this clone. Study processing details: Nucleated cell number was recorded as an estimate derived from reference gene primer amplification. TCRdb keeps only in-frame clones here, not all; method: immunoSEQ multiplex PCR. The D gene and trimming were derived from the DNA, and the V and J assignments and clone size from that table. The table has a few hundred thousand clones, about 86% seen once; the top ten hold just over 7%.

V and J are TRBV5-1 and TRBJ1-2; tentative D call: TRBD1 (6 bases). This clonotype was sampled from a woman aged 60-75 years with COVID-19, enrolled during active disease. The specimen was peripheral blood. CDR3 nucleotides: TGCGCCAGCAGCGACTCGGTTTCGGGAGGGGGTGGCTACACCTTC. Translation gives CASSDSVSGGGGYTF.